These T cell receptor beta chains were read from a single sample in a study of T cell responses to AZD1222 COVID-19 vaccine. Clones were read by immunoSEQ multiplex PCR, and TCRdb kept only the in-frame ones, dropping some. In the table there are 99,000 or so clones, 75% to 90% of which are singletons. The source material was peripheral blood, sampled 28 days after the second AZD1222 dose. These receptors were obtained from an adult who received the AZD1222 COVID-19 vaccine. Each CDR3 is given with its conserved first and last residue. D genes are given only for firm matches. Not all rows give a size; the values are once, few, many and, for expanded clones, a class.

clone_size,v_call,j_call,d_call,cdr3_nt,cdr3_aa
once,TRBV6-6,TRBJ1-6,.,TGTGCCAGCAGTCCCCTCAATTCACCCCTCCACTTT,CASSPLNSPLHF
.,TRBV28,TRBJ1-4,TRBD1,TGTGCCAGCAGTTTGGACAGGGGGCCTGAAAAACTGTTTTTT,CASSLDRGPEKLFF
once,TRBV19,TRBJ2-7,.,TGTGCCAGTAGTATTGGGCGGAACTCCTACGAGCAGTACTTC,CASSIGRNSYEQYF
.,TRBV10-3,TRBJ2-5,TRBD2,TGTGCCATCAGTGGTGGTCGACTAGCGGTGGGGGGGGAGACCCAGTACTTC,CAISGGRLAVGGETQYF
.,TRBV6-1,TRBJ1-5,.,TGTGCCAGCAGTGAAGGACAGCCGGTGGGGCCCCAGCATTTT,CASSEGQPVGPQHF
.,TRBV19,TRBJ2-1,TRBD1,TGTGCCAGTAGTATAGGACAGGGGGCTTTTAATGAGCAGTTCTTC,CASSIGQGAFNEQFF
.,TRBV28,TRBJ2-1,.,TGTGCCAGCAGGATCCGGGACCCGAGCTCCTACAATGAGCAGTTCTTC,CASRIRDPSSYNEQFF
.,TRBV10-3,TRBJ1-1,.,TGTGCCATCAGTGGGGACCCGAACACTGAAGCTTTCTTT,CAISGDPNTEAFF
.,TRBV7-2,TRBJ2-1,.,TGTGCCAGCAGCTCCCAGACTTACAATGAGCAGTTCTTC,CASSSQTYNEQFF
few,TRBV6-5,TRBJ1-1,.,TGTGCCAGCACAGTGGCCAGTCTAAGGAGGCCTGAAGCTTTCTTT,CASTVASLRRPEAFF
.,TRBV28,TRBJ2-2,.,TGTGCCAGCAGTTTAACAGGGGCGGGGACCGGGGAGCTGTTTTTT,CASSLTGAGTGELFF
once,TRBV3-1/TRBV3-2,TRBJ1-5,.,TGTGCCAGCAGCCCTACGGACCTCCGTCAGCCCCAGCATTTT,CASSPTDLRQPQHF
.,TRBV6-5,TRBJ1-5,TRBD1,TGTGCCAGCAGGCCACAGGGGGCTCTTTATCAGCCCCAGCATTTT,CASRPQGALYQPQHF
.,TRBV18,TRBJ1-3,.,TGTGCCAGCTCACCACCGTATTCGGGGGAGAACACCATATATTTT,CASSPPYSGENTIYF
.,TRBV19,TRBJ2-3,.,TGTGCCAGTAGTATAGCGGGAGGCACAGATACGCAGTATTTT,CASSIAGGTDTQYF
.,TRBV14,TRBJ1-2,.,TGTGCCAGCAGCCAAGACGGGGGGATCCGTGGCTACACCTTC,CASSQDGGIRGYTF
.,TRBV28,TRBJ1-1,.,TGTGCCAGCAGCCCACCACGAGGGGATCGGGCTTTCTTT,CASSPPRGDRAFF
.,TRBV6-4,TRBJ1-1,.,TGTGCCAGCAGTGCCAGCGGGGCTGTGAACACTGAAGCTTTCTTT,CASSASGAVNTEAFF
.,TRBV2,TRBJ2-5,.,TGTGCCAGCATGGGGGTACAAGAGACCCAGTACTTC,CASMGVQETQYF
.,TRBV27,TRBJ2-3,TRBD2,TGTGCCAGCAGTTTGCTCAAACTAGCGGGAATCACAGATACGCAGTATTTT,CASSLLKLAGITDTQYF
once,TRBV6-5,TRBJ2-4,.,TGTGCCAGCAGTTATTCCCGGGACCATCCAAACATTCAGTACTTC,CASSYSRDHPNIQYF
.,TRBV10-3,TRBJ2-5,TRBD1,TGTGCCACCGGACAGACAGGGAACCAAGAGACCCAGTACTTC,CATGQTGNQETQYF
.,TRBV3-1/TRBV3-2,TRBJ1-5,.,TGTGCCAGCAGCCAAGGTCCAAATCAGCCCCAGCATTTT,CASSQGPNQPQHF